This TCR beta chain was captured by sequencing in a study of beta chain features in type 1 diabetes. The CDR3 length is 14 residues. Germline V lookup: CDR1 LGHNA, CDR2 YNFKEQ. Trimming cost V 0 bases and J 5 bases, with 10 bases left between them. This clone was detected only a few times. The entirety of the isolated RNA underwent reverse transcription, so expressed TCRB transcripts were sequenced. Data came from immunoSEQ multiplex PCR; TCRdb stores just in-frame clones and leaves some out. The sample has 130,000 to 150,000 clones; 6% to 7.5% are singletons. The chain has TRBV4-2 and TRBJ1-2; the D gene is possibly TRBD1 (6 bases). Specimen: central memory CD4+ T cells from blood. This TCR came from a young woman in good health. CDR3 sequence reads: CASSQEKGGYGYTF. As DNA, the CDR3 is TGTGCCAGCAGCCAAGAGAAGGGGGGGTATGGCTACACCTTC.